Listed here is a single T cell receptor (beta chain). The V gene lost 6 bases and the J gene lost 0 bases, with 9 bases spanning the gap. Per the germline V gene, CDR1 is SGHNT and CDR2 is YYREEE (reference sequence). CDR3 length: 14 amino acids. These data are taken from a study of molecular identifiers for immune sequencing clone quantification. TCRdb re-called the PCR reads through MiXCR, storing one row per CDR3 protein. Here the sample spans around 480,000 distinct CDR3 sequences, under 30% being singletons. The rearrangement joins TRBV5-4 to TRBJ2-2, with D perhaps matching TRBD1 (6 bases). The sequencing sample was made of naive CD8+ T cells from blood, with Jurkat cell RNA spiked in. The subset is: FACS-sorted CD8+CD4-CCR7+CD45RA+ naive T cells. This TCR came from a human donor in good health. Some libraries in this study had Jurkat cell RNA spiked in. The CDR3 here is CASNEGANTGELFF. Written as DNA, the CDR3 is TGTGCCAGCAACGAGGGGGCGAACACCGGGGAGCTGTTTTTT.